This passage covers 25 T cell receptor beta chains from one sample sequenced in a study of neurological immune-mediated disorders. TCRdb itself ran the 5' RACE reads through MiXCR, one entry per CDR3 protein. The sample holds 25,000 to 30,000 distinct CDR3 sequences, roughly an eighth seen once. The source material was PBMCs. Receptor source: a man aged 60 to 75 in good health.

About this clonotype: A much bigger clone sits one base away, suggesting this may be a read error. The rearrangement joins TRBV6-1 to TRBJ2-2; D remains ambiguous. CDR1 is MNHNS and CDR2 is SASEGT in the germline V gene. The CDR3 has 14 residues. The CDR3 sequence: CTSSEWLNTGELFF. The CDR3 DNA follows: TGTACCAGCAGTGAATGGTTGAACACCGGGGAGCTGTTTTTT.

The V and J genes are TRBV20-1 and TRBJ2-3; D might be TRBD2 (6 bases). The germline gives CDR1 DFQATT, CDR2 SNEGSKA (reference sequence). The CDR3 length is 13 residues. Trimming pared 8 bases from V and 2 bases from J, leaving 14 bases between. The CDR3 DNA reads TGCAGTTCAACGACTAGAGTCACAGATACGCAGTATTTT. Translating gives CSSTTRVTDTQYF.

This clonotype was counted ten times or more. The chain carries TRBV5-6 and TRBJ2-5; either TRBD1 or TRBD2 may supply D (5 bases each). Germline assignment: CDR1 SGHDT and CDR2 YYEEEE. The ends were cut back, 5 bases at V and 2 bases at J, with 16 bases in the middle. The CDR3 contains 15 residues. The CDR3 DNA reads as TGTGCCAGCAGTAACCGGGACGGTGGGCAAGAGACCCAGTACTTC. It specifies CASSNRDGGQETQYF.

There are many counts of this clonotype. The chain joins TRBV5-1 to TRBJ2-7; either TRBD1 or TRBD2 may supply D (5 bases each). The V end lost 2 bases, the J end lost 3 bases, and 15 bases lay between the germline ends. The V gene's germline CDR1 is SGHRS and CDR2 YFSETQ. CDR3 length: 15 amino acids. CDR3 DNA sequence: TGCGCCAGCAGCTTAACGGGGACCCCACACTACGAGCAGTACTTC. Encoded protein: CASSLTGTPHYEQYF.

Many counts were recorded for this clonotype. The chain recombines TRBV7-2 with TRBJ2-1, with unresolved D. The CDR3 has 12 residues. From germline, CDR1 is SGHTA and CDR2 FQGNSA. Deletions cut 5 bases from V and 8 bases from J, with 10 bases between. The CDR3, as DNA: TGTGCCAGCAGCCCCGTAGGGTATGAGCAGTTCTTC. Translation gives CASSPVGYEQFF.

This clonotype was seen repeatedly, ten times or more. This chain connects TRBV2 to TRBJ1-5; possible D gene TRBD1, 5 bases. The germline V gene encodes CDR1 SNHLY and CDR2 FYNNEI. V gave up 7 bases and J gave up 4 bases, with 17 bases separating them. The CDR3 has 15 residues. In nucleotides, the CDR3 is TGTGCCAGCAAGGCGGAGGGGCTAGGGAATCAGCCCCAGCATTTT. Translation: CASKAEGLGNQPQHF.

This clonotype was recorded at least ten times. The chain carries TRBV7-2 and TRBJ1-5; weak D call: TRBD1 (5 bases). Germline CDR1 and CDR2: SGHTA and FQGNSA. V lost 3 bases to trimming and J lost 9 bases, with 12 bases between them. This CDR3 is 13 amino acids long. The chain's CDR3 is CASSFQRGGPQHF. The DNA of the CDR3 is TGTGCCAGCAGCTTCCAACGGGGGGGGCCCCAGCATTTT. The full variable domain, with the rest looked up from reference TRBV7-2 and TRBJ1-5, is GAGVSQSPSNKVTEKGKDVELRCDPISGHTALYWYRQSLGQGLEFLIYFQGNSAPDKSGLPSDRFSAERTGGSVSTLTIQRTQQEDSAVYLCASSFQRGGPQHFGDGTRLSIL.

The chain combines TRBV27 with TRBJ2-3; perhaps D is TRBD1 or TRBD2 (5 bases each). The CDR3 covers 14 residues. Germline V lookup: CDR1 MNHEY, CDR2 SMNVEV (reference sequence). V shed 9 bases and J shed 2 bases, with 15 bases lying between them. The CDR3 protein is CASNKGRATDTQYF. As DNA, the CDR3 is TGTGCCAGTAATAAGGGGCGGGCCACAGATACGCAGTATTTT.

Ten or more counts support this clonotype. This chain uses TRBV20-1 with TRBJ2-2; 9 nucleotides agree with TRBD1. The trim removed 2 bases at V and 3 bases at J, leaving 7 bases unmatched. Germline V gene lookup returns CDR1 DFQATT and CDR2 SNEGSKA (reference sequence). This CDR3 contains 16 residues. CDR3 sequence (DNA): TGCAGTGCTAGAAGGGACAGGGCGGTCGACACCGGGGAGCTGTTTTTT. Translating gives CSARRDRAVDTGELFF.

In this sample, this clonotype turned up many times. This sequence joins TRBV29-1 and TRBJ1-4, with D unclear. The CDR3 is made up of 13 amino acids. Germline V CDR1 and CDR2: SQVTM, ANQGSEA. V dropped 7 bases and J dropped 0 bases, with 9 bases sitting between them. This CDR3 is CSGKSATNEKLFF. In nucleotides, the CDR3 is TGCAGCGGAAAGAGCGCAACTAATGAAAAACTGTTTTTT.

By sample fraction, this clonotype is medium-sized. The rearrangement links TRBV27 to TRBJ1-1, with 8 positions matching TRBD1. J gave up 5 bases and V 1 base, and 6 bases lay outside the gene matches. Germline V CDR1 and CDR2: MNHEY, SMNVEV (reference sequence). CDR3 length: 15 amino acids. CDR3 amino acids: CASSLLDRVGTEAFF. Written as DNA, the CDR3 is TGTGCCAGCAGTTTATTGGACAGGGTTGGGACTGAAGCTTTCTTT.

This clonotype has just a few counts. The chain combines TRBV20-1 with TRBJ1-6; TRBD1 agrees at 8 bases. The CDR3 covers 15 residues. V shed 5 bases, J shed 6 bases, and the junction held 9 bases outside the gene matches. The germline V gene encodes CDR1 DFQATT and CDR2 SNEGSKA (reference sequence). CDR3 in amino acids: CSALQGGRFNSPLHF. CDR3 sequence (DNA): TGCAGTGCTTTACAGGGGGGACGATTTAATTCACCCCTCCACTTT.

In this sample, this clonotype turned up many times. J is TRBJ1-1 and V is TRBV5-6; D remains ambiguous. V was trimmed by 4 bases and J by 3 bases, leaving 13 bases between them. The germline V gene has CDR1 SGHDT and CDR2 YYEEEE. CDR3 length: 14 residues. In DNA, the CDR3 is TGTGCCAGCAGCAAAGACATAGGGCACACTGAAGCTTTCTTT. This translates into CASSKDIGHTEAFF.

The V call is TRBV7-6, the J call TRBJ2-1, with 12 bases identical to TRBD2. V shed 4 bases and J 14 bases; nucleotides not matched to a gene: 3. The CDR3 extends over 12 amino acids. Germline-derived CDR1 and CDR2 are SGHVS and FNYEAQ. CDR3 amino acids: CASSWTSGKEFF. Here the CDR3 DNA reads TGTGCCAGCAGCTGGACTAGCGGGAAAGAGTTCTTC.

This clonotype showed up many times. The gene calls are TRBV12-3 or TRBV12-4 and TRBJ2-2; 8 bases line up with TRBD1. V gave up 10 bases and J gave up 3 bases; unmatched junction bases: 13. This CDR3 contains 16 residues. DNA of the CDR3: TGTGCCACACAAGTGTACGGACAGGGTGACACCGGGGAGCTGTTTTTT. Residues: CATQVYGQGDTGELFF.

This clonotype was counted at least ten times. The V and J genes are TRBV4-1 and TRBJ2-6, with TRBD1 matching 7 bases. The CDR3 spans 19 residues. With 4 bases clipped from V and 0 bases from J, the junction kept 12 bases outside the gene matches. Germline V gene data show CDR1 as MGHRA and CDR2 as YSYEKL. The CDR3 loop reads CASSPEPGQRVSGANVLTF. The CDR3 DNA reads as TGCGCCAGCAGCCCCGAACCGGGACAGCGAGTCTCTGGGGCCAACGTCCTGACTTTC.

The table lists this clonotype with many counts. This chain uses TRBV20-1 with TRBJ1-2; a weak D match, TRBD1 (6 bases). There are 16 residues in the CDR3. Trimming pared 3 bases from V and 8 bases from J, leaving 25 bases between. CDR1 and CDR2 from the germline V gene are DFQATT and SNEGSKA (reference sequence). This CDR3 is CSASPMGEGDGGGYTF. The CDR3 bases are TGCAGTGCTAGCCCCATGGGTGAGGGGGACGGCGGCGGCTACACCTTC.

At least ten counts were recorded for this clonotype. CDR3 sequence reads: CSASGTPEGQYF. The CDR3 DNA is TGCAGTGCTAGCGGGACACCTGAAGGGCAGTACTTC. J is TRBJ2-7 and V is TRBV20-1; a possible D gene is TRBD1 (6 bases). Germline values: CDR1 DFQATT, CDR2 SNEGSKA (reference sequence). The CDR3 is 12 residues long. Trimming took off 3 bases at V and 9 bases at J, with 15 bases between the two ends.

This clonotype was seen many times. V is TRBV7-2 and J is TRBJ1-2, with 9 bases matching TRBD1. The CDR3 is 14 residues long. CDR1 is SGHTA and CDR2 is FQGNSA in the germline V gene. V was clipped by 0 bases and J by 7 bases; unmatched bases: 3. The CDR3 is CASSLAGQGGGYTF. CDR3 nucleotides: TGTGCCAGCAGCTTAGCGGGACAGGGTGGTGGCTACACCTTC.

The gene calls are TRBV24-1 and TRBJ1-1; D is unresolved. V lost 5 bases, J lost 0 bases, and 15 bases lay in between. The CDR3 sequence is 16 residues long. Germline V lookup: CDR1 KGHDR, CDR2 SFDVKD. The CDR3 spells CATSGRYQRMNTEAFF. In DNA, the CDR3 is TGTGCCACCAGTGGGAGATATCAAAGGATGAACACTGAAGCTTTCTTT.

This clonotype occurred many times. The chain is built from TRBV12-3 or TRBV12-4 and TRBJ2-7; D remains unclear. The CDR3 has 11 amino acids. V was shortened by 3 bases and J by 4 bases, with 4 bases between the two germline ends. For the CDR3, the DNA is TGTGCCAGCAGTTTCTTATACGAGCAGTACTTC. This codes for CASSFLYEQYF.

There are many counts of this clonotype. The chain combines TRBV3-1 with TRBJ2-2; TRBD1 is a possible D gene (5 bases). This CDR3 contains 15 residues. V was pared by 4 bases and J by 4 bases, with 13 bases between. Germline lookup yields CDR1 LGHDT and CDR2 YNNKEL (reference sequence). The CDR3 reads CASSPTGQGTGELFF. The CDR3 coding sequence is TGTGCCAGCAGCCCTACAGGTCAAGGCACCGGGGAGCTGTTTTTT.

This clonotype is classed as medium-sized. CDR3: CASSLSSGRFREQYF. The CDR3 DNA sequence: TGTGCCAGCAGCTTATCTAGCGGGAGATTCCGCGAGCAGTACTTC. The rearrangement links TRBV7-8 to TRBJ2-7, with 10 bases fitting TRBD2. This CDR3 comprises 15 residues. Germline trimming cut 2 bases from V and 6 bases from J; bases unmatched to any gene: 7. Germline V gene data show CDR1 as SGHVS and CDR2 as FQNEAQ. The full variable domain, completed using reference TRBV7-8 and TRBJ2-7, is GAGVSQSPRYKVAKRGQDVALRCDPISGHVSLFWYQQALGQGPEFLTYFQNEAQLDKSGLPSDRFFAERPEGSVSTLKIQRTQQEDSAVYLCASSLSSGRFREQYFGPGTRLTVT.

This clonotype was seen at least ten times. The chain recombines TRBV29-1 with TRBJ1-1; D is undetermined. This CDR3 is built from 11 residues. Per the germline V gene, CDR1 is SQVTM and CDR2 is ANQGSEA. Trimming pared 6 bases from V and 5 bases from J, leaving 10 bases between. CDR3 sequence (DNA): TGCAGCGTCTGGGCGGCTACTGAAGCTTTCTTT. Amino acids: CSVWAATEAFF.

This clonotype appeared many times. V usage is TRBV20-1 and J usage is TRBJ2-7; possible D gene TRBD2, 5 bases. The V gene lost 5 bases and the J gene lost 7 bases, with 12 bases spanning the gap. The CDR3 loop spans 11 amino acids. Per germline, CDR1 DFQATT and CDR2 SNEGSKA (reference sequence). CDR3 sequence: CSAQTAGEQYF. In nucleotides, the CDR3 is TGCAGTGCTCAGACGGCGGGTGAGCAGTACTTC.